What follows are 16 T cell receptor beta chains derived from one specimen sequenced in a study of T-cell reconstitution after alpha-beta-depleted transplantation in children. Unique molecular identifiers were built into the TCRbeta library. TCRdb used MiXCR to reprocess the PCR reads, holding one entry per CDR3 protein. The sample includes about a million distinct CDR3 sequences, roughly 29% of them seen just once. This material consisted of PBMCs, mostly from graft donor cells, taken 360 days after TCRalphabeta/CD19-depleted stem cell transplant. The receptors originated from a boy younger than two who had a stem cell transplant for SCID, so the T cells may come from the graft donor.

This sequence joins TRBV20-1 and TRBJ2-7; 9 bases are shared with TRBD1. Germline loops: CDR1 DFQATT, CDR2 SNEGSKA (reference sequence). With 0 bases clipped from V and 9 bases from J, the junction kept 18 bases outside the gene matches. The CDR3 totals 17 residues. The CDR3 nucleotides are TGCAGTGCTAGAGATAGGGGCTCGGGGACAGGGTATATCGGGCAGTACTTC. Translation: CSARDRGSGTGYIGQYF.

The chain links TRBV10-3 to TRBJ2-1; the D is unclear. Per germline, CDR1 ENHRY and CDR2 SYGVKD. This CDR3 region has 17 residues. V lost 0 bases, J lost 4 bases, and 16 bases lay in between. The DNA for the CDR3 is TGTGCCATCAGTGAGTCCACTCTAAGAATCTCGTACAATGAGCAGTTCTTC. Translating it yields CAISESTLRISYNEQFF.

This clonotype was detected many times. This sequence joins TRBV4-3 and TRBJ2-5; tentative D call: TRBD2 (6 bases). Trimming left V 2 bases short and J 2 bases short, with 15 bases between. CDR1 and CDR2 (germline): LGHNA, YSLEER. The CDR3 is 16 amino acids. As DNA, the CDR3 is TGCGCCAGCAGCCAATTCCGCGGGACTCCGCAAGAGACCCAGTACTTC. Translation: CASSQFRGTPQETQYF.

V gene TRBV11-2 combines with J gene TRBJ2-3; 8 positions agree with TRBD1. The J segment lost 0 bases and the V segment lost 5 bases, leaving 13 bases of the junction unmatched. Germline V CDR1 and CDR2: SGHAT, FQNNGV. The CDR3 is made up of 18 amino acids. The CDR3 nucleotides read TGTGCCAGCAGCCCCTGGACAGGGCTCAGACTAAGCACAGATACGCAGTATTTT. Translating gives CASSPWTGLRLSTDTQYF.

This chain links TRBV10-2 with TRBJ2-1; D is possibly TRBD1 (6 bases). The germline V gene has CDR1 WSHSY and CDR2 SAAADI. V was clipped by 10 bases and J by 5 bases, with 21 bases between them. This CDR3 region has 15 residues. The chain's CDR3 is CATSRTVWADNEQFF. The CDR3 DNA reads as TGCGCCACTTCCCGGACAGTTTGGGCGGACAATGAGCAGTTCTTC.

This clonotype has more than one count but fewer than ten. V usage is TRBV9 and J usage is TRBJ1-1; D might be TRBD1 (5 bases). V lost 2 bases to trimming and J lost 3 bases, with 11 bases between them. The CDR3 contains 14 residues. Germline V gene data show CDR1 as SGDLS and CDR2 as YYNGEE. The CDR3 is CASSVGQRDTEAFF. In DNA form, the CDR3 reads TGTGCCAGCAGCGTGGGGCAGAGAGACACTGAAGCTTTCTTT.

The rearrangement links TRBV6-2 or TRBV6-3 to TRBJ2-7, with D unclear. In germline, CDR1 is MNHEY, CDR2 SVGEGT. The CDR3 consists of 12 residues. Trimming cost V 4 bases and J 2 bases, with 6 bases left between them. CDR3 amino acids: CASSFNAYEQYF. CDR3 DNA sequence: TGTGCCAGCAGTTTCAATGCCTACGAGCAGTACTTC.

V and J are TRBV4-1 and TRBJ2-1; 10 bases match TRBD2. Germline values: CDR1 MGHRA, CDR2 YSYEKL. J was trimmed by 5 bases and V by 6 bases; bases with no gene match: 16. The CDR3 runs to 18 residues. CDR3 protein: CASRPRFRSLAGHNEQFF. The CDR3 nucleotides are TGCGCCAGCAGGCCAAGATTTAGATCACTAGCGGGGCACAATGAGCAGTTCTTC.

In this sample, this clonotype turned up a few times. This sequence joins TRBV5-1 and TRBJ1-2, with 9 bases matching TRBD1. The V gene end was trimmed by 6 bases and the J gene end by 1 base; junction bases not matched to a gene: 16. The CDR3 sequence is 18 residues long. Looked up from germline, CDR1 is SGHRS and CDR2 is YFSETQ. DNA for the CDR3: TGCGCCAGCATGAAGGGCGGATTAGGGGACAGGGTTAACTATGGCTACACCTTC. It translates to CASMKGGLGDRVNYGYTF. The complete variable domain, with remaining parts taken from reference TRBV5-1 and TRBJ1-2, reads KAGVTQTPRYLIKTRGQQVTLSCSPISGHRSVSWYQQTPGQGLQFLFEYFSETQRNKGNFPGRFSGRQFSNSRSEMNVSTLELGDSALYLCASMKGGLGDRVNYGYTFGSGTRLTVV.

The J gene is TRBJ2-7, the V gene TRBV5-8, with TRBD2 as a possible D gene (6 bases). Germline values: CDR1 SGHTS, CDR2 YDEGEE. This CDR3 has 14 residues. V lost 4 bases to trimming and J lost 3 bases, with 14 bases between them. For the CDR3, the DNA is TGTGCCAGCAGCAAAGGGGAGGAAGTCTACGAGCAGTACTTC. Its protein product is CASSKGEEVYEQYF.

V is TRBV5-1 and J is TRBJ2-3; a weak D match, TRBD2 (6 bases). The germline CDR1 and CDR2 sequences are SGHRS and YFSETQ. With 8 bases removed from V and 1 base from J, the gap between germline ends came to 14 bases. The CDR3 runs 14 residues. CDR3 sequence reads: CASTTGTRTDTQYF. In DNA form, the CDR3 reads TGCGCCAGTACGACCGGGACTCGCACAGATACGCAGTATTTT.

The genes are TRBV24-1 and TRBJ2-5, with 8 positions matching TRBD2. Looked up from germline, CDR1 is KGHDR and CDR2 is SFDVKD. The CDR3 length is 15 residues. V trimming: 3 bases; J trimming: 7 bases; junction bases outside the gene matches: 9. This CDR3 is CATSDPGTSGTTQYF. In DNA form, the CDR3 reads TGTGCCACCAGTGATCCTGGGACTAGTGGGACGACCCAGTACTTC.

The rearrangement links TRBV20-1 to TRBJ2-1; D is unclear. The CDR3 length is 13 residues. Germline lookup yields CDR1 DFQATT and CDR2 SNEGSKA (reference sequence). V was trimmed by 0 bases and J by 6 bases, leaving 9 bases between them. This CDR3 is CSAREGHFNEQFF. CDR3 DNA: TGCAGTGCTAGAGAAGGGCACTTCAATGAGCAGTTCTTC.

The chain links TRBV12-3 or TRBV12-4 to TRBJ2-2; tentative D call: TRBD2 (6 bases). Trimming removed 3 bases at V and 5 bases at J, with 16 bases between. The CDR3 contains 16 residues. The DNA of the CDR3 is TGTGCCAGCAGTTTTTCGCCGGGACGGGGGACCGGGGAGCTGTTTTTT. As protein: CASSFSPGRGTGELFF.

The gene calls are TRBV11-2 and TRBJ2-1; D gene unclear. The CDR3 contains 14 residues. CDR1 is SGHAT and CDR2 is FQNNGV in the germline V gene. The V and J ends lost 0 bases and 10 bases respectively, with 13 bases between them. The CDR3, as DNA: TGTGCCAGCAGCTTAGATATCGGGCCAAGGGAGCAGTTCTTC. The encoded protein is CASSLDIGPREQFF.

The rearrangement uses TRBV5-5 and TRBJ1-4; 10 bases are a match to TRBD1. The CDR3 has 15 residues. CDR1 and CDR2 (germline): SGHKS, YYEKEE (reference sequence). V was clipped by 4 bases and J by 8 bases; unmatched bases: 8. As DNA, the CDR3 is TGTGCCAGCAGCCAACCGACAGGGGGCCGGGAAAAACTGTTTTTT. Protein: CASSQPTGGREKLFF.